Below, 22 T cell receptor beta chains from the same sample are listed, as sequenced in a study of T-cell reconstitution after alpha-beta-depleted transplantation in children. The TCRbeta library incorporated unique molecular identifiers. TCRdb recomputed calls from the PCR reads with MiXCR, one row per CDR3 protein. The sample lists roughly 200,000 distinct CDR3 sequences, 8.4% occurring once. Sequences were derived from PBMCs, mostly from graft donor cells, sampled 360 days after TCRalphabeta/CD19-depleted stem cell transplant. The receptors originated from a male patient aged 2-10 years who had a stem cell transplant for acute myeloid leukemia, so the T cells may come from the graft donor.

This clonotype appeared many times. The CDR3 spells CSAKSGQGNTDTQYF. DNA of the CDR3: TGCAGTGCTAAATCGGGACAGGGGAACACAGATACGCAGTATTTT. The genes are TRBV20-1 and TRBJ2-3; 10 bases are a match to TRBD1. Losses at the gene ends were 4 bases for V and 2 bases for J; bases not matched to a gene: 6. The CDR3 extends over 15 amino acids. From germline, CDR1 is DFQATT and CDR2 SNEGSKA (reference sequence).

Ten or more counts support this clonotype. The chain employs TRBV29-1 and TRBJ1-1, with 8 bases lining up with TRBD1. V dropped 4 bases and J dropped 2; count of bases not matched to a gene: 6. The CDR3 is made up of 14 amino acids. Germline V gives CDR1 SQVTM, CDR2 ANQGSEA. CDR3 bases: TGCAGCGTTGCGCGCGACAGGGGAAACACTGAAGCTTTCTTT. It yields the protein CSVARDRGNTEAFF.

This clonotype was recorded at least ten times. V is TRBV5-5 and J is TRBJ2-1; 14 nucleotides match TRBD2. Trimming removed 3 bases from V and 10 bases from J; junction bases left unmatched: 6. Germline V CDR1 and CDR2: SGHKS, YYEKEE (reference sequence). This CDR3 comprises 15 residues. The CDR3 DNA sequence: TGTGCCAGCAGCTGGGGACTAGCGGGAGAGGGGGAGCAGTTCTTC. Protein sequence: CASSWGLAGEGEQFF.

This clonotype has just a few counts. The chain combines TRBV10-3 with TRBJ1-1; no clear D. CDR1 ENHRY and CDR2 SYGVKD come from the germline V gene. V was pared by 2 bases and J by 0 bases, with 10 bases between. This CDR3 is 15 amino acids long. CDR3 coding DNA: TGTGCCATCAGTGAGGGACCCCCAATGAACACTGAAGCTTTCTTT. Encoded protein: CAISEGPPMNTEAFF.

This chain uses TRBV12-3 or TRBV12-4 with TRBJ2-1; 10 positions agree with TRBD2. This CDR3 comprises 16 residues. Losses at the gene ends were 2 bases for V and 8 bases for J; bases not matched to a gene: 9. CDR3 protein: CASSLIGSGRADEQFF. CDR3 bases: TGTGCCAGCAGTTTAATTGGGAGCGGGAGGGCCGATGAGCAGTTCTTC.

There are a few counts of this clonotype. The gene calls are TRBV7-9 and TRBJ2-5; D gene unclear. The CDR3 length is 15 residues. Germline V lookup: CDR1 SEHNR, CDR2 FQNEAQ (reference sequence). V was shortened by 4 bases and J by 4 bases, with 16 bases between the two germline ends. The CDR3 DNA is TGTGCCAGCAGCTCTGGACCTCATGGGCGAGAGACCCAGTACTTC. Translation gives CASSSGPHGRETQYF.

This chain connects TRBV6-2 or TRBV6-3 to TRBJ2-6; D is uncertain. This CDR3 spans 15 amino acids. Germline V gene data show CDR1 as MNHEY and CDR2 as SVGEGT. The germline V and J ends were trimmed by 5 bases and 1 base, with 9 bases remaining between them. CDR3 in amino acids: CASSVDGSGANVLTF. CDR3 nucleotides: TGTGCCAGCAGTGTCGACGGTTCTGGGGCCAACGTCCTGACTTTC.

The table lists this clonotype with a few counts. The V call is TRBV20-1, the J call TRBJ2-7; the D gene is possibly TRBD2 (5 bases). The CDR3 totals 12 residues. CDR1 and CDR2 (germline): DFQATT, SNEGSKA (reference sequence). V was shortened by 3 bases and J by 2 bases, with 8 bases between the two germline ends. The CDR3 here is CSARGRTYEQYF. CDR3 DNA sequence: TGCAGTGCTAGGGGGAGAACCTACGAGCAGTACTTC.

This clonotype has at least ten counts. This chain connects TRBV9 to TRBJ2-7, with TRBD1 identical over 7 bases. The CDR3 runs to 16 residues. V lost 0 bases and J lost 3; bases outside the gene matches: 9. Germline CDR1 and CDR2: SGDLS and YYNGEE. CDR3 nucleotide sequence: TGTGCCAGCAGCGTAGATCCGGACAGGCGGTACTACGAGCAGTACTTC. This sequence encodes CASSVDPDRRYYEQYF.

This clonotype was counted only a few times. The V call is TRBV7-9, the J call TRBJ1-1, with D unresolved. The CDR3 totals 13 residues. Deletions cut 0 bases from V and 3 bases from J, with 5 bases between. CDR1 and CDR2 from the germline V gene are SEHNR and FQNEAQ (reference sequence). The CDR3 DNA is TGTGCCAGCAGCTTAGCGCAAGACACTGAAGCTTTCTTT. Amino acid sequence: CASSLAQDTEAFF.

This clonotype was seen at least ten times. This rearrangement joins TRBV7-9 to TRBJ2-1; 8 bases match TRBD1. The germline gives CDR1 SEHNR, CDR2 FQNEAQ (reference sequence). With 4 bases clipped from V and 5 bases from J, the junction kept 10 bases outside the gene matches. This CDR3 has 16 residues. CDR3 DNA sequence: TGTGCCAGCAGCTCCGACTTGGACAGGGTAAACAATGAGCAGTTCTTC. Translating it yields CASSSDLDRVNNEQFF.

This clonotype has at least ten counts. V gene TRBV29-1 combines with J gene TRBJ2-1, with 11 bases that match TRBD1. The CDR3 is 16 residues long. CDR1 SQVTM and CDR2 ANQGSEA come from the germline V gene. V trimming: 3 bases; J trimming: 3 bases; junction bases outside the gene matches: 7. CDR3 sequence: CSVDPQDRGLYNEQFF. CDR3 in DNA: TGCAGCGTTGACCCACAGGACAGGGGGCTCTACAATGAGCAGTTCTTC.

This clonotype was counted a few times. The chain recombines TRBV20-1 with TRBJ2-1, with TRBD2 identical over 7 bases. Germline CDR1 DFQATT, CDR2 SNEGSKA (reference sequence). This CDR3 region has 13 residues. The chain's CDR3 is CSGWSGNDNEQFF. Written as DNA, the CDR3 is TGCAGCGGCTGGAGCGGGAATGACAATGAGCAGTTCTTC.

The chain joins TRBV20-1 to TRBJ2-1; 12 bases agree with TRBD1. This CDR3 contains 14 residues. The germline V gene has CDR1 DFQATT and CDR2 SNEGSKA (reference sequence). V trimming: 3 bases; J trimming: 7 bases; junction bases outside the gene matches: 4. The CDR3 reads CSASRGQGANEQFF. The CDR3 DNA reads TGCAGTGCTAGCAGGGGACAGGGGGCGAATGAGCAGTTCTTC.

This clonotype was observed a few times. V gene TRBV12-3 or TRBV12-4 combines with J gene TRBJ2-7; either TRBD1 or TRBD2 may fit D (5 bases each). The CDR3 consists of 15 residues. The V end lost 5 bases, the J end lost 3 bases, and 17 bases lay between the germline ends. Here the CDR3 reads CASSASGTVVYEQYF. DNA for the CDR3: TGTGCCAGCAGTGCGTCCGGGACGGTAGTCTACGAGCAGTACTTC.

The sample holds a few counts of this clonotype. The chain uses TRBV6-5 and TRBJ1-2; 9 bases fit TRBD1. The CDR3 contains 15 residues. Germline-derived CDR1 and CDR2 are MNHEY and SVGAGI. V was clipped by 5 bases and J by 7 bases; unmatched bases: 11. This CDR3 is CASSNDRGGYGGYTF. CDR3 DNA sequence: TGTGCCAGCAGTAACGACAGGGGGGGTTACGGTGGCTACACCTTC.

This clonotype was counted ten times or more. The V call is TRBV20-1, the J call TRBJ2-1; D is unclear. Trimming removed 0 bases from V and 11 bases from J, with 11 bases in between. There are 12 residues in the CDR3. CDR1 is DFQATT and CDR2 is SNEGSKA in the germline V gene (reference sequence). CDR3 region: CSARDGLSKQFF. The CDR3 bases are TGCAGTGCTAGAGATGGCCTATCTAAGCAGTTCTTC.

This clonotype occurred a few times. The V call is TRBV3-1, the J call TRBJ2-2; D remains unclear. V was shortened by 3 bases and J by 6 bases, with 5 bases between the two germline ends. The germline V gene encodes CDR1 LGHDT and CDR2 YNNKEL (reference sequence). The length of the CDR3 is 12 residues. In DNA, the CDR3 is TGTGCCAGCAGCCACTTTTCCGGGGAGCTGTTTTTT. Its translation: CASSHFSGELFF.

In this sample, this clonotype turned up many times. The chain's CDR3 is CASSYSKDQETQYF. Written as DNA, the CDR3 is TGTGCCAGCAGTTACTCGAAGGATCAAGAGACCCAGTACTTC. The chain couples TRBV6-5 to TRBJ2-5; D remains ambiguous. V was pared by 0 bases and J by 2 bases, with 7 bases between. The CDR3 is 14 amino acids. Germline V gives CDR1 MNHEY, CDR2 SVGAGI.

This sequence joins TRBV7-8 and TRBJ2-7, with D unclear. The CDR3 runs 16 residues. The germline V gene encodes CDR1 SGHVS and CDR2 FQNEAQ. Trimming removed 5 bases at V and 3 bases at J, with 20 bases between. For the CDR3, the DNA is TGTGCCAGCAGCCTCCACCGGGTCTCCACCCTCTACGAGCAGTACTTC. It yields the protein CASSLHRVSTLYEQYF.

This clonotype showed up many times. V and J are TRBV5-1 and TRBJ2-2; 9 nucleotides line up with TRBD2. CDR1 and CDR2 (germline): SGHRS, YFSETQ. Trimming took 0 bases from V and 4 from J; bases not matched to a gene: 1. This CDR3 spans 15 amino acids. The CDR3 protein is CASSLGLAATGELFF. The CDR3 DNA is TGCGCCAGCAGCTTGGGACTAGCGGCCACCGGGGAGCTGTTTTTT.

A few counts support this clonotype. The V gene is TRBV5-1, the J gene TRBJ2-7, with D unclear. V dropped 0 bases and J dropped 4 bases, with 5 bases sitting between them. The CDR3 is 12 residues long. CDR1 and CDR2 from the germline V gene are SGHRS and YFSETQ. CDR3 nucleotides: TGCGCCAGCAGCTTGGACCTTTACGAGCAGTACTTC. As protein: CASSLDLYEQYF.